This TCR beta chain was captured in a study of beta chain features in type 1 diabetes. Study-wide background: No patient-donor differences in age, gender, total cells or subset yield. Study-wide results and caveats: TCRB CDR3s were moderately but significantly shorter in Type 1 diabetes patients in all four CD4+ subsets.

Sequenced material consisted of expressed TCRB transcripts (all of the isolated RNA was reverse transcribed). Only in-frame clones appear in the TCRdb table, and some are missing; sequencing was by immunoSEQ multiplex PCR. The table includes about 260,000 clones, about a fifth detected once. Notes on this clone: No antigen is known for it.

The CDR3 length is 15 residues. Unmatched junction bases numbered 3, after V lost 3 bases and J lost 2 bases. Germline values: CDR1 PRHDT, CDR2 FYEKMQ (reference sequence). The sequencing sample was made of naive CD4+ T cells from blood. This clonotype originated in a woman between 40 and 50 years old with type 1 diabetes. The genes are TRBV13 and TRBJ2-1, with 8 nucleotides matching TRBD1. CDR3 DNA: TGTGCCAGCAGCTTGGGACAGGTTCCCTACAATGAGCAGTTCTTC. It yields the protein CASSLGQVPYNEQFF.